These T cell receptor beta chains were read from a single sample in a study of PD-1 blockade in classical Hodgkin lymphoma. Sequenced by immunoSEQ multiplex PCR; TCRdb stores in-frame clones only, minus some. This sample yields around 100,000 clones, of which about nine tenths are seen a single time; 2.5% to 3.5% belongs to the top ten. Material: peripheral blood mononuclear cells (PBMCs), obtained before the fourth cycle of nivolumab. Every receptor here comes from a human donor with classical Hodgkin lymphoma. The CDR3 runs from the conserved cysteine through the conserved F or W. The D gene is left open where the match is weak. Part of the rows lack a size; the others show once, few, many or a class for expanded clones.

v_gene	j_gene	d_gene	abundance	len	CDR3nt	CDR3aa
TRBV6-1	TRBJ2-5	TRBD2	.	19	TGTGCCAGCAGTGAAGCAACTAGCGAAGTGGTAGTCGGCCTAGAGACCCAGTACTTC	CASSEATSEVVVGLETQYF
TRBV10-1	TRBJ2-5	TRBD2	.	15	TGCGCCAGCAGTGAGCTAGCGGGGGGGCGAGAGACCCAGTACTTC	CASSELAGGRETQYF
TRBV5-1	TRBJ1-1	.	.	15	TGCGCCAGCAGCTTGGAGACGGGTGGGAACACTGAAGCTTTCTTT	CASSLETGGNTEAFF
TRBV6-5	TRBJ2-3	.	.	13	TGTGCCAGCAGTTACTCGAGGAGAAATACGCAGTATTTT	CASSYSRRNTQYF
TRBV27	TRBJ1-2	.	.	14	TGTGCCAGCAGTTTACGTGGGGAGAGCTCTGGCTACACCTTC	CASSLRGESSGYTF
TRBV5-6	TRBJ1-2	.	.	13	TGTGCCAGCAGCTTGGCCGGCTCCTATGGCTACACCTTC	CASSLAGSYGYTF
TRBV7-2	TRBJ1-6	.	.	14	TGTGCCAGCAGCCCAGGACAGATCAATTCACCCCTCCACTTT	CASSPGQINSPLHF
TRBV7-2	TRBJ2-5	TRBD1	.	13	TGTGCCAGCAGCCGACAGGGTGACAAGACCCAGTACTTC	CASSRQGDKTQYF
TRBV7-8	TRBJ1-1	.	few	14	TGTGCCAGCAGCCCACTCGGGGTGGACCCACCAGCTTTCTTT	CASSPLGVDPPAFF
TRBV4-3	TRBJ1-4	.	.	16	TGCGCCAGCAGCCAAGATTGGGACGGAGTTAATGAAAAACTGTTTTTT	CASSQDWDGVNEKLFF
TRBV6-6	TRBJ1-4	.	once	15	TGTGCCAGCAGCCCCCTGGGGGGGCGAGGTGAAAAACTGTTTTTT	CASSPLGGRGEKLFF
TRBV30	TRBJ1-3	TRBD1	.	17	TGTGCCTGGAGTGTACGAAGGACAGGGGGCGCCGGAAACACCATATATTTT	CAWSVRRTGGAGNTIYF
TRBV27	TRBJ2-2	.	.	17	TGTGCCAGCACCCCAGGAGGGGGGACCCACAACACCGGGGAGCTGTTTTTT	CASTPGGGTHNTGELFF
TRBV18	TRBJ2-2	TRBD2	.	18	TGTGCCAGCTCACCTGAGACTAGCGGGGGGGCCGACACCGGGGAGCTGTTTTTT	CASSPETSGGADTGELFF
TRBV18	TRBJ1-2	TRBD1	.	17	TGTGCCAGCTCACCACGAACCGATTTAAGGACAGGGGATGGCTACACCTTC	CASSPRTDLRTGDGYTF
TRBV28	TRBJ1-1	.	.	16	TGTGCCAGCAGAGGTTTCCGCAACACCATGAACACTGAAGCTTTCTTT	CASRGFRNTMNTEAFF
TRBV5-1	TRBJ2-1	.	.	16	TGCGCCAGCAGCTTGGTCTGGGATCTTAATGGGGATGAGCAGTTCTTC	CASSLVWDLNGDEQFF
TRBV27	TRBJ2-3	TRBD2	.	18	TGTGCCAGCAGTACCTCCGGGGGGGCAGGGTGGGACACAGATACGCAGTATTTT	CASSTSGGAGWDTDTQYF
TRBV7-7	TRBJ2-5	TRBD1	.	13	TGTGCCAGCAGCCCGGACAGGGCAGAGACCCAGTACTTC	CASSPDRAETQYF
TRBV27	TRBJ2-7	.	once	15	TGTGCCAGCAGTTTACTGGGGGGAGCGACTAACGAGCAGTACTTC	CASSLLGGATNEQYF
TRBV19	TRBJ1-5	.	.	14	TGTGCCAGTACCCTCCGAGCCGGCAATCAGCCCCAGCATTTT	CASTLRAGNQPQHF
TRBV6-6	TRBJ2-7	.	.	14	TGTGCCAGCAAAATCGCCGGGGCGACCTACGAGCAGTACTTC	CASKIAGATYEQYF
TRBV2	TRBJ1-3	.	.	17	TGTGCCAGCAGTGAAGCCCTCCCGGGACCAACGGGAAACACCATATATTTT	CASSEALPGPTGNTIYF
TRBV29-1	TRBJ2-1	TRBD2	.	17	TGCAGCGTTGATCTCGGGACTAGCGCGGGGTCCTACAATGAGCAGTTCTTC	CSVDLGTSAGSYNEQFF
TRBV11-2	TRBJ2-1	.	once	17	TGTGCCAGCAGCTTCTTGTTTAGGAGAAGCTCCTACAATGAGCAGTTCTTC	CASSFLFRRSSYNEQFF
TRBV9	TRBJ1-5	.	.	14	TGTGCCAGCAGCCGGGGGCACGGAAATCAGCCCCAGCATTTT	CASSRGHGNQPQHF
TRBV5-1	TRBJ1-2	.	.	15	TGCGCCAGCAGCTGGCTATACGCTACAGACTATGGCTACACCTTC	CASSWLYATDYGYTF
TRBV6-5	TRBJ1-6	TRBD1	.	16	TGTGCCAGCAGTTACCTAGACAGGGGGCAAGGGTCACCCCTCCACTTT	CASSYLDRGQGSPLHF
TRBV6-1	TRBJ1-1	.	.	13	TGTGCCAGCACCCCGCTGGGTTACACTGAAGCTTTCTTT	CASTPLGYTEAFF
TRBV5-1	TRBJ2-7	.	.	15	TGCGCCAGCAGCTTGATGTGGGGTCCTTCCTACGAGCAGTACTTC	CASSLMWGPSYEQYF
TRBV10-3	TRBJ1-2	TRBD1	.	15	TGTGCCATCAGTGAGTGGGGGACAGAAGCATATGGCTACACCTTC	CAISEWGTEAYGYTF
TRBV5-1	TRBJ1-2	.	.	15	TGTGCCAGCAGCTCACAGGAGACACCGATCTATGGCTACACCTTC	CASSSQETPIYGYTF
TRBV6-5	TRBJ2-7	.	.	11	TGTGCCAGCAGTTATCTTGACGAGCAGTACTTC	CASSYLDEQYF
TRBV5-6	TRBJ2-3	.	.	16	TGTGCCAGCAGCTTGTTGTTCACACGAAGCACAGATACGCAGTATTTT	CASSLLFTRSTDTQYF
TRBV7-9	TRBJ2-7	.	.	12	TGTGCCAGCAGCACTCGGTCCTACGAGCAGTACTTC	CASSTRSYEQYF
TRBV27	TRBJ2-3	.	.	14	TGTGCCAGCAGTTTCTTCTCAGGCACAGATACGCAGTATTTT	CASSFFSGTDTQYF
TRBV5-1	TRBJ1-1	.	.	13	TGCGCCAGCAGCGAGATAATCGAGACTGAAGCTTTCTTT	CASSEIIETEAFF
TRBV27	TRBJ1-2	TRBD1	many	15	TGTGCCAGCAGTTTAAAACAGGGGGGCTTCTATGGCTACACCTTC	CASSLKQGGFYGYTF
TRBV9	TRBJ2-5	.	.	15	TGTGCCAGCAGCGGAGTGGGGGGGCCGTTCGAGACCCAGTACTTC	CASSGVGGPFETQYF
TRBV27	TRBJ2-7	.	.	16	TGTGCCAGCAAACGAATCAGGGCTCCCTTTTCCTACGAGCAGTACTTC	CASKRIRAPFSYEQYF
TRBV12-5	TRBJ1-5	.	.	12	TGTGCTAGTGGTTTGGATTGGGAGCCCCAGCATTTT	CASGLDWEPQHF
TRBV6-5	TRBJ2-7	.	.	13	TGTGCCAGCAGTTACTCGCAGGGCTACGAGCAGTACTTC	CASSYSQGYEQYF